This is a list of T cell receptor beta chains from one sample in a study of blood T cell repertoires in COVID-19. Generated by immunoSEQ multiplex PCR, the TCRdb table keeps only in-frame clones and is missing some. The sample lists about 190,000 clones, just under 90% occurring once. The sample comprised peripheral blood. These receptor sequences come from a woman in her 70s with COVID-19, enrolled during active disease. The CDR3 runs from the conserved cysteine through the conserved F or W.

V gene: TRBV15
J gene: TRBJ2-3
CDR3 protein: CATSRDHLSREGLGTDTQYF

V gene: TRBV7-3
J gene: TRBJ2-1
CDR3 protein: CASSLRYGGSHNEQFF

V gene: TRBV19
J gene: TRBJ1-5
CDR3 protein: CASSIGDRGFQPQHF

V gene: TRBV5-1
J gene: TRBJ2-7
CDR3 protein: CASSSNYEQYF

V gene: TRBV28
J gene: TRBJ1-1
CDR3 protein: CASSRDSNTEAFF

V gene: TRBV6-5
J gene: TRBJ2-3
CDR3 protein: CASRSLGERTQYF

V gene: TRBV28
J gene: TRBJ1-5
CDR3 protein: CASSFSGNQPQHF

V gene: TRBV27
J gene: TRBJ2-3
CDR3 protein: CASSLGTPDTDTQYF

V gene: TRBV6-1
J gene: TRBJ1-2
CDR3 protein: CASSEKLNYGYTF

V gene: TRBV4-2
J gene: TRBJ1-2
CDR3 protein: CASSHGQGGYTF

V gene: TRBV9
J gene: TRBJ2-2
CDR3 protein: CASAGWSSGELFF

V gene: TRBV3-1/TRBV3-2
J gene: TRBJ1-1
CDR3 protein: CASSQVQGRSEAFF

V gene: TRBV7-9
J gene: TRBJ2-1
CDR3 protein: CASSPPGTGIHNEQFF

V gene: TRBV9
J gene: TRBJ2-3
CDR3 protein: CASSERGAGEADTQYF

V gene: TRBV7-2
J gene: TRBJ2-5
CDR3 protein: CASLRRDQETQYF

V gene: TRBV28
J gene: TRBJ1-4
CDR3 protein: CASSPIHNGGNEKLFF

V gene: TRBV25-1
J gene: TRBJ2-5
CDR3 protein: CASRYRVVETQYF

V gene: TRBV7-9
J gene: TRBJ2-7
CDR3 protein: CASSLYRAEGDEQYF

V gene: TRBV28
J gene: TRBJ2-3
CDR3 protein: CASSLQGGGTDTQYF

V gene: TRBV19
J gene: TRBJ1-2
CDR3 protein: CASSIDLRAANYGYTF

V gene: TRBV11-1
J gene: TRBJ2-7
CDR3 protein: CASSAGGTNSYEQYF

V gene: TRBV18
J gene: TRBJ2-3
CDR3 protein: CASATGRSTDTQYF